The T cell receptor (beta chain) described here comes from a study of T cell responses to AZD1222 COVID-19 vaccine. The CDR3 totals 15 residues. Trimming removed 4 bases at V and 6 bases at J, with 15 bases between. Per germline, CDR1 MRHNA and CDR2 SNTAGT. Libraries were prepared by immunoSEQ multiplex PCR; TCRdb keeps only in-frame clonotypes and omits some of them. The data show about 110,000 clones, 80% to 90% seen once. This chain joins TRBV6-4 and TRBJ2-2; tentative D call: TRBD1 (6 bases). The sequence came from an adult who received the AZD1222 COVID-19 vaccine. This sample comprised peripheral blood, obtained 28 days after the second AZD1222 dose. The CDR3 sequence is CASSVQGQSPGELFF. For the CDR3, the DNA is TGTGCCAGCAGTGTACAGGGTCAAAGTCCCGGGGAGCTGTTTTTT.